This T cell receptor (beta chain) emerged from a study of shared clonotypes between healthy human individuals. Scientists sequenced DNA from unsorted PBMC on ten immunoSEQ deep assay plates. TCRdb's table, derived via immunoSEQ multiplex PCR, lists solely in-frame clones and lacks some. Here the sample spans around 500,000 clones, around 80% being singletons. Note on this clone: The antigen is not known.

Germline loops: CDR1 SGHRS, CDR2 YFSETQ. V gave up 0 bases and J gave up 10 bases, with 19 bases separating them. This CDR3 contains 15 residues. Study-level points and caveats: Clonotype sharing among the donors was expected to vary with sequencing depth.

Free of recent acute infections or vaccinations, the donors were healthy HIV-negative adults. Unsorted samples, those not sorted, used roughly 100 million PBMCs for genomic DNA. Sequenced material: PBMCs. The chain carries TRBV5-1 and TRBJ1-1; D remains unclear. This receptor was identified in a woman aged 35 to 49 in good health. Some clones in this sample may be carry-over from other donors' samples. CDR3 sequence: CASSLALGTARVAFF. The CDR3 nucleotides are TGCGCCAGCAGCTTGGCCTTGGGTACCGCCCGGGTAGCTTTCTTT.